What follows are 25 T cell receptor beta chains derived from one specimen sequenced in a study of blood T cell repertoires in COVID-19 (dated by TCRdb to the early 2020s). The library came from the immunoSEQ multiplex PCR assay. TCRdb mirrors the immuneACCESS table, restricted to in-frame sequences. Some clones are absent from its copies; in checked studies, under half trace to an unresolved V gene, and the reason for the others is unknown. This sample holds some 85,000 clones; 65% to 80% were observed only once. 20% of the sample goes to the ten largest clones. The sample consisted of peripheral blood. These receptors originate from a woman older than 75 with active or convalescent COVID-19.

J is TRBJ1-1 and V is TRBV5-1; possibly TRBD1 for D (6 bases). Germline CDR1 and CDR2: SGHRS and YFSETQ. The CDR3 covers 11 residues. The V end was cut by 4 bases, the J end by 11 bases, with 12 bases between. CDR3 nucleotides: TGCGCCAGCAGCGCTGCTACAGGGGCTTTCTTT. Protein: CASSAATGAFF.

The chain combines TRBV5-5 with TRBJ1-1, with a weak D call TRBD1 (5 bases). The CDR3 sequence is 13 residues long. CDR1 and CDR2 (germline): SGHKS, YYEKEE (reference sequence). The V and J ends lost 4 bases and 3 bases respectively, with 10 bases between them. The CDR3 nucleotides are TGTGCCAGCAGCCTCGGGGGTGACACTGAAGCTTTCTTT. Encoded protein: CASSLGGDTEAFF.

This clone has more than one count but fewer than ten. DNA of the CDR3: TGTGCCAGCAGCTACGGGACAGGGTGGCACGAGCAGTACTTC. Translated: CASSYGTGWHEQYF. The V and J genes are TRBV5-6 and TRBJ2-7; TRBD1 matches 9 bases. The V segment lost 3 bases and the J segment 5 bases; nucleotides outside the gene matches: 6. CDR1 SGHDT and CDR2 YYEEEE come from the germline V gene. CDR3 length equals 14 residues.

V usage is TRBV7-8 and J usage is TRBJ2-5; D call uncertain. The CDR3 is 13 amino acids. Germline V gene lookup returns CDR1 SGHVS and CDR2 FQNEAQ. Trimming took off 2 bases at V and 3 bases at J, with 7 bases between the two ends. The CDR3 DNA follows: TGTGCCAGCAGCTTAAGGCTAGAAGAGACCCAGTACTTC. Translation: CASSLRLEETQYF.

This chain joins TRBV11-1 and TRBJ1-1, with D perhaps TRBD1 (6 bases). Germline V gene lookup returns CDR1 SGHAT and CDR2 FQDESV (reference sequence). The CDR3 has 12 residues. CDR3 sequence: CASGQLNTEAFF. For the CDR3, the DNA is TGTGCAAGCGGACAGCTGAACACTGAAGCTTTCTTT.

The chain is built from TRBV19 and TRBJ1-1; D is undetermined. Germline V gene lookup returns CDR1 LNHDA and CDR2 SQIVND (reference sequence). V dropped 7 bases and J dropped 3 bases, with 18 bases sitting between them. The CDR3 is made up of 15 amino acids. Here the CDR3 DNA reads TGTGCCAGTAAATCGCGCGGGGTGGGGTACACTGAAGCTTTCTTT. Protein sequence: CASKSRGVGYTEAFF.

The chain uses TRBV6-5 and TRBJ2-3, with 11 bases identical to TRBD1. Trimming removed 10 bases from V and 3 bases from J; junction bases left unmatched: 6. The V gene's germline CDR1 is MNHEY and CDR2 SVGAGI. The CDR3 runs 14 residues. CDR3 in amino acids: CATRWDRGTDTQYF. The CDR3 DNA is TGTGCCACTAGGTGGGACAGGGGGACAGATACGCAGTATTTT.

The chain carries TRBV5-5 and TRBJ1-1; D gene unclear. This CDR3 has 14 residues. Germline assignment: CDR1 SGHKS and CDR2 YYEKEE (reference sequence). V dropped 2 bases and J dropped 5 bases, with 13 bases sitting between them. Written as DNA, the CDR3 is TGTGCCAGCAGCTTTACAGTTCGAACGACTGAAGCTTTCTTT. Translation gives CASSFTVRTTEAFF.

The CDR3 loop is CASSRSLINTGELFF. CDR3 nucleotides: TGTGCCAGTAGTAGGTCCCTAATTAATACCGGGGAGCTGTTTTTT. The gene calls are TRBV19 and TRBJ2-2; D call uncertain. CDR3 length equals 15 residues. With 4 bases removed from V and 5 bases from J, the gap between germline ends came to 14 bases. From germline, CDR1 is LNHDA and CDR2 SQIVND (reference sequence).

V usage is TRBV25-1 and J usage is TRBJ1-5; TRBD1 matches 8 bases. The germline CDR1 and CDR2 sequences are MGHDK and SYGVNS. The CDR3 runs 18 residues. The V segment lost 3 bases and the J segment 0 bases; nucleotides outside the gene matches: 10. The CDR3 DNA reads TGTGCCAGCAGTGAGGCCGGGACAGGAGGTTTTAGCAATCAGCCCCAGCATTTT. It codes for CASSEAGTGGFSNQPQHF.

The J gene is TRBJ1-6, the V gene TRBV6-5; 9 nucleotides align to TRBD1. The V segment lost 4 bases and the J segment 9 bases; nucleotides outside the gene matches: 4. Germline CDR1 is MNHEY and CDR2 is SVGAGI. There are 14 residues in the CDR3. CDR3 coding DNA: TGTGCCAGCAGTTCGGACAGGGGTGGTTCACCCCTCCACTTT. Its translation is CASSSDRGGSPLHF.

The chain has TRBV29-1 and TRBJ1-1; 8 positions match TRBD1. This CDR3 region has 12 residues. CDR1 is SQVTM, CDR2 ANQGSEA, per germline. Trimming at V came to 5 bases and at J to 5 bases, leaving 4 bases not matched to a gene. The CDR3 spells CSVIWTGTEAFF. In DNA form, the CDR3 reads TGCAGCGTTATTTGGACAGGGACTGAAGCTTTCTTT.

The chain carries TRBV7-2 and TRBJ1-5, with a tentative D call TRBD1 (5 bases). The CDR3 consists of 15 residues. Germline lookup yields CDR1 SGHTA and CDR2 FQGNSA. V lost 0 bases to trimming and J lost 3 bases, with 9 bases between them. The DNA for the CDR3 is TGTGCCAGCAGCTTAGCCGGGGGAACCAATCAGCCCCAGCATTTT. Protein product: CASSLAGGTNQPQHF.

This clone has a handful of counts. CDR3 sequence: CASSYSGGEQETQYF. The CDR3 DNA reads as TGTGCCAGCAGTTATAGCGGGGGGGAACAAGAGACCCAGTACTTC. The J gene is TRBJ2-5, the V gene TRBV7-2; 11 bases agree with TRBD2. J lost 2 bases, V lost 6 bases, and 5 bases had no gene match. CDR1 and CDR2 from the germline V gene are SGHTA and FQGNSA. The CDR3 covers 15 residues.

This clone occurred once. This rearrangement joins TRBV2 to TRBJ1-6, with 9 bases aligning to TRBD1. Per the germline V gene, CDR1 is SNHLY and CDR2 is FYNNEI. The trim removed 5 bases at V and 9 bases at J, leaving 11 bases unmatched. The CDR3 loop spans 16 amino acids. The CDR3 loop is CASSSLDRGEGSPLHF. The DNA of the CDR3 is TGTGCCAGCAGTTCCCTGGACAGGGGTGAAGGTTCACCCCTCCACTTT.

The chain is built from TRBV11-2 and TRBJ1-2; no firm D call. This CDR3 spans 15 amino acids. The germline gives CDR1 SGHAT, CDR2 FQNNGV. Deletions cut 2 bases from V and 7 bases from J, with 17 bases between. The DNA of the CDR3 is TGTGCCAGCAGCTTATCAGGCCTATCAATGTCTGGCTACACCTTC. It codes for CASSLSGLSMSGYTF.

The V and J genes are TRBV5-4 and TRBJ2-5; D is unclear. Germline V gene data show CDR1 as SGHNT and CDR2 as YYREEE (reference sequence). This CDR3 is built from 14 residues. V gave up 0 bases and J gave up 4 bases, with 10 bases separating them. CDR3 region: CASSLDPTGETQYF. CDR3 nucleotide sequence: TGTGCCAGCAGCTTGGACCCAACTGGAGAGACCCAGTACTTC.

The rearrangement joins TRBV2 to TRBJ1-4, with D tentatively TRBD1 (6 bases). Trimming removed 3 bases at V and 7 bases at J, with 9 bases between. The germline V gene has CDR1 SNHLY and CDR2 FYNNEI. The CDR3 is 13 residues long. CDR3 residues: CASSDRRGEKLFF. In DNA form, the CDR3 reads TGTGCCAGCAGTGATCGCAGGGGTGAAAAACTGTTTTTT.

This chain connects TRBV18 to TRBJ2-1; TRBD1 matches 8 bases. The CDR3 length is 16 residues. Germline lookup yields CDR1 KGHSH and CDR2 LQKENI. The V gene end was trimmed by 0 bases and the J gene end by 9 bases; junction bases not matched to a gene: 10. The CDR3 is CASSPPSQGALGEQFF. The CDR3 nucleotides are TGTGCCAGCTCACCACCGTCGCAGGGGGCGCTGGGTGAGCAGTTCTTC. The variable domain in full, with the rest retrieved from reference TRBV18 and TRBJ2-1, is NAGVMQNPRHLVRRRGQEARLRCSPMKGHSHVYWYRQLPEEGLKFMVYLQKENIIDESGMPKERFSAEFPKEGPSILRIQQVVRGDSAAYFCASSPPSQGALGEQFFGPGTRLTVL.

The chain joins TRBV9 to TRBJ1-4; 7 bases line up with TRBD1. The CDR3 runs 15 residues. CDR1 and CDR2 (germline): SGDLS, YYNGEE. With 0 bases clipped from V and 5 bases from J, the junction kept 4 bases outside the gene matches. The CDR3 region is CASSVATGENEKLFF. In DNA, the CDR3 is TGTGCCAGCAGCGTAGCTACAGGGGAAAATGAAAAACTGTTTTTT.

Here the CDR3 reads CSASTSRGAGGYTF. The CDR3 DNA reads as TGCAGTGCTAGTACCAGTAGGGGCGCGGGAGGCTACACCTTC. The chain recombines TRBV20-1 with TRBJ1-2, with D possibly TRBD1 on 5 matching bases. Germline V lookup: CDR1 DFQATT, CDR2 SNEGSKA (reference sequence). The CDR3 spans 14 residues. The V end lost 3 bases, the J end lost 8 bases, and 19 bases lay between the germline ends.

This chain connects TRBV5-6 to TRBJ2-1, with TRBD2 matching over 10 bases. The V and J ends lost 4 bases and 5 bases, in that order; junction bases with no gene match: 6. Germline CDR1 and CDR2: SGHDT and YYEEEE. This CDR3 is built from 15 residues. The CDR3 sequence is CASSEAGGRHNEQFF. The CDR3, as DNA: TGTGCCAGCAGCGAAGCGGGGGGGCGCCACAATGAGCAGTTCTTC. The whole variable domain, remainder taken from reference TRBV5-6 and TRBJ2-1, is DAGVTQSPTHLIKTRGQQVTLRCSPKSGHDTVSWYQQALGQGPQFIFQYYEEEERQRGNFPDRFSGHQFPNYSSELNVNALLLGDSALYLCASSEAGGRHNEQFFGPGTRLTVL.

This rearrangement joins TRBV18 to TRBJ1-2; 8 nucleotides align to TRBD1. The V segment lost 0 bases and the J segment 4 bases; nucleotides outside the gene matches: 4. Germline CDR1 is KGHSH and CDR2 is LQKENI. The CDR3 is made up of 15 amino acids. The CDR3 DNA sequence: TGTGCCAGCTCACCACCTTCGGACAGGGCCTATGGCTACACCTTC. It is translated as CASSPPSDRAYGYTF.

CDR3 amino acids: CATSRDSGLGTGYTF. The CDR3 nucleotides are TGTGCCACCAGCAGAGATTCAGGGTTGGGTACTGGCTACACCTTC. This sequence joins TRBV15 and TRBJ1-2, with D tentatively TRBD1 (5 bases). Deletions cut 0 bases from V and 7 bases from J, with 15 bases between. This CDR3 spans 15 amino acids. Germline CDR1 LNHNV, CDR2 YYDKDF (reference sequence).

The chain carries TRBV11-2 and TRBJ1-1; D is ambiguous. CDR3 length: 12 amino acids. CDR1 is SGHAT, CDR2 FQNNGV, per germline. The ends were cut back, 3 bases at V and 6 bases at J, with 8 bases in the middle. The CDR3 DNA follows: TGTGCCAGCAGCTTGCCGGTGTCTGAAGCTTTCTTT. Translated: CASSLPVSEAFF.